This T cell receptor beta chain was sequenced in a study of T cells in tuberculosis. Germline assignment: CDR1 LGHNA and CDR2 YNFKEQ. V trimming: 3 bases; J trimming: 0 bases; junction bases outside the gene matches: 1. This CDR3 contains 14 residues. As for time point: new active TB diagnosis, blood taken before or within 7 days of starting treatment. Clones were sequenced by immunoSEQ multiplex PCR, and TCRdb holds only the in-frame ones, with some missing. The sample lists about 30,000 clones; 80% to 95% were seen once. The chain recombines TRBV4-2 with TRBJ1-2; 7 bases line up with TRBD1. The sequencing here drew on PBMCs, taken at tuberculosis diagnosis. The TCR was taken from an adult with tuberculosis. CDR3 DNA sequence: TGTGCCAGCAGCCAGACAGGGTCTAACTATGGCTACACCTTC. Translated: CASSQTGSNYGYTF.